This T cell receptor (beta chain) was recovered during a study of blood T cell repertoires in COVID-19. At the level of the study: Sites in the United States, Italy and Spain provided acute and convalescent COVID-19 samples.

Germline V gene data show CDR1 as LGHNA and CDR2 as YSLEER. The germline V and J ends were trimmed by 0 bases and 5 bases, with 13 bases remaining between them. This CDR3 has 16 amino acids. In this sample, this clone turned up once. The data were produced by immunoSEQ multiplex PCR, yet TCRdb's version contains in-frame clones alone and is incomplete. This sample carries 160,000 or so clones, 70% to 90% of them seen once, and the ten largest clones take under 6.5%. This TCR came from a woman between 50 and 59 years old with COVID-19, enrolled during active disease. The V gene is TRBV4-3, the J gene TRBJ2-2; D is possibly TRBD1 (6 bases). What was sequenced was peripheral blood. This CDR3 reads CASSQDIAGETGELFF. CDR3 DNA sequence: TGCGCCAGCAGCCAAGATATCGCAGGGGAGACCGGGGAGCTGTTTTTT.